One and the same sample provided the 5 T cell receptor beta chains below, sequenced in a study of blood T cell repertoires in COVID-19. The repertoire was sequenced with immunoSEQ multiplex PCR; TCRdb's copy has only in-frame clones and lacks some. The data hold 95,000 to 100,000 clones, with approximately 82% observed a single time. The material sequenced was peripheral blood. The origin of the receptors is a man between 65 and 85 years old with acute or convalescent COVID-19.

The J gene is TRBJ2-2, the V gene TRBV28; TRBD1 agrees at 10 bases. With V trimmed by 8 bases and J by 4 bases, 13 bases remained unmatched. The V gene's germline CDR1 is MDHEN and CDR2 SYDVKM. This CDR3 region has 17 residues. CDR3 nucleotide sequence: TGTGCCAGCCTAACGCATGGACAGGGGGAGGGCACCGGGGAGCTGTTTTTT. Its translation is CASLTHGQGEGTGELFF.

The gene calls are TRBV27 and TRBJ1-6; TRBD1 agrees at 10 bases. V was clipped by 8 bases and J by 7 bases; unmatched bases: 11. Germline assignment: CDR1 MNHEY and CDR2 SMNVEV (reference sequence). This CDR3 has 16 amino acids. The CDR3 is CASRTWDRGGNSPLHF. CDR3 nucleotide sequence: TGTGCCAGCCGGACTTGGGACAGGGGAGGAAATTCACCCCTCCACTTT.

The V gene is TRBV11-2, the J gene TRBJ2-7; D may be TRBD1 (6 bases). Germline CDR1 and CDR2: SGHAT and FQNNGV. With 1 base removed from V and 3 bases from J, the gap between germline ends came to 7 bases. The CDR3 sequence is 13 residues long. The CDR3 DNA is TGTGCCAGCAGCTTAGCAGGGGACTACGAGCAGTACTTC. Protein: CASSLAGDYEQYF.

V and J are TRBV4-3 and TRBJ2-4, with unresolved D. Trimming shortened V by 0 bases and J by 1 base, and 13 bases separated the two germline ends. Germline V CDR1 and CDR2: LGHNA, YSLEER. This CDR3 contains 17 residues. The CDR3 DNA reads TGCGCCAGCAGCCAAGAATTTTACAGCTCCGCCAAAAACATTCAGTACTTC. It specifies CASSQEFYSSAKNIQYF.

For the CDR3, the DNA is TGTGCCAGCAGTTTATTCCGGGGAGGCAATCAGCCCCAGCATTTT. The encoded protein is CASSLFRGGNQPQHF. The rearrangement links TRBV27 to TRBJ1-5; D call uncertain. V shed 1 base and J shed 2 bases, with 9 bases lying between them. CDR3 length: 15 residues. In germline, CDR1 is MNHEY, CDR2 SMNVEV (reference sequence).